Below, one TCR beta chain is given with its context. The antigen is undetermined. This CDR3 contains 17 residues. The V segment lost 0 bases and the J segment 6 bases; nucleotides outside the gene matches: 10. Germline-derived CDR1 and CDR2 are SGHDN and FVKESK. The record originates from a study of cytomegalovirus exposure and HLA in healthy donors. Researchers ran the PCR with 60 Vbeta and 13 Jbeta primers. Profiling relied on immunoSEQ multiplex PCR, and the TCRdb table lists in-frame clones only, not all of them. Of about 110,000 clones listed, roughly 80% are singletons. Study-wide findings and caveats: Later genetic work tied a missense DCLRE1C variant to beta-chain V and J trimming. The study put 150 or so TCR beta chains on its list as cytomegalovirus-associated. Across HLA loci, a later analysis found differing TCR association rates, with DRB1 most and HLA-C fewest. In vitro work confirmed that a few CMV-associated chains recognize CMV antigens.

The sequence was collected from a man aged 30 to 39 in good health and CMV-seronegative. The source material was PBMCs. The chain combines TRBV14 with TRBJ2-1; 8 bases match TRBD2. The CDR3 reads CASSQDWRAGVFNEQFF. CDR3 sequence (DNA): TGTGCCAGCAGCCAAGATTGGCGAGCGGGAGTATTCAATGAGCAGTTCTTC.